A single sample gave rise to the 8 T cell receptor beta chains below, sequenced in a study of a mutant IDH1 vaccine in newly diagnosed glioma. The antigens of these receptors remain unknown. Profiling relied on immunoSEQ multiplex PCR, and the TCRdb table lists in-frame clones only, not all of them. The data hold about 25,000 clones, with around 79% observed a single time. Indicated time point: week 5, during vaccination. All doses held 300 ug of mutant IDH1 20-mer peptide, with topical imiquimod. The sample in question was PBMCs, obtained from a glioma patient whose treatment included an IDH1 peptide vaccine. The receptors were sampled from a man aged 40-49 years with glioma.

The V call is TRBV15, the J call TRBJ2-5, with D unclear. The V and J ends lost 1 base and 0 bases respectively, with 12 bases between them. The CDR3 is 16 residues long. CDR1 LNHNV and CDR2 YYDKDF come from the germline V gene (reference sequence). The CDR3 protein is CATSRVESAYQETQYF. Here the CDR3 DNA reads TGTGCCACCAGCAGAGTCGAGAGTGCCTACCAAGAGACCCAGTACTTC.

The gene calls are TRBV6-1 and TRBJ2-7; tentatively, D is TRBD1 (5 bases). The CDR3 totals 15 residues. V gave up 0 bases and J gave up 3 bases, with 12 bases separating them. CDR1 and CDR2 (germline): MNHNS, SASEGT. The CDR3 reads CASSEATTASYEQYV. The CDR3, as DNA: TGTGCCAGCAGTGAAGCCACGACAGCCAGCTACGAGCAGTACGTC.

J is TRBJ2-2 and V is TRBV7-2; D not certain. Germline V gene lookup returns CDR1 SGHTA and CDR2 FQGNSA. V was clipped by 1 base and J by 1 base, with 10 bases between them. This CDR3 contains 16 residues. Here the CDR3 DNA reads TGTGCCAGCAGCTTAGTCCCTGGTCTGAACACCGGGGAGCTGTTTTTT. Translated: CASSLVPGLNTGELFF.

This clone came up a few times. J is TRBJ2-3 and V is TRBV5-1; no reliable D call. The CDR3 contains 12 residues. The V gene lost 0 bases and the J gene lost 4 bases, with 3 bases spanning the gap. Germline lookup yields CDR1 SGHRS and CDR2 YFSETQ. The CDR3 DNA follows: TGCGCCAGCAGCTTGGCTGCAGATACGCAGTATTTT. Amino acids: CASSLAADTQYF.

The chain recombines TRBV19 with TRBJ2-2, with TRBD1 as a possible D gene (6 bases). The length of the CDR3 is 16 residues. The germline V and J ends were trimmed by 4 bases and 1 base, with 13 bases remaining between them. The germline gives CDR1 LNHDA, CDR2 SQIVND (reference sequence). The CDR3 nucleotides are TGTGCCAGTAGTAAACCCAGGGGAAGGAACACCGGGGAGCTGTTTTTT. Its protein product is CASSKPRGRNTGELFF.

The CDR3 DNA reads TGTGCCAGCAGCCCACAAACTGGGACGACCGGGACAGGGGTTTTTGGGACCCAGTACTTC. It is translated as CASSPQTGTTGTGVFGTQYF. The rearrangement links TRBV7-6 to TRBJ2-5; 10 nucleotides line up with TRBD1. The V gene's germline CDR1 is SGHVS and CDR2 FNYEAQ. The V and J ends lost 5 bases and 7 bases, in that order; junction bases with no gene match: 25. CDR3 length equals 20 residues.

This chain links TRBV7-2 with TRBJ2-1, with TRBD2 identical over 10 bases. This CDR3 has 16 residues. J was trimmed by 6 bases and V by 4 bases; bases with no gene match: 9. Germline V gene data show CDR1 as SGHTA and CDR2 as FQGNSA. The CDR3, as DNA: TGTGCCAGCAGCTGGGGGGGCGTAGCGGGAGGCAATGAGCAGTTCTTC. Encoded protein: CASSWGGVAGGNEQFF.

This clone showed up just a few times. The chain recombines TRBV4-3 with TRBJ1-4; TRBD1 aligns across 8 bases. Germline V gene sequence: CDR1 LGHNA, CDR2 YSLEER. The CDR3 length is 14 residues. Unmatched junction bases numbered 6, after V lost 6 bases and J lost 6 bases. The CDR3 reads CASSPHRGDEKLFF. The CDR3 DNA follows: TGCGCCAGCAGTCCCCACAGGGGGGATGAAAAACTGTTTTTT.